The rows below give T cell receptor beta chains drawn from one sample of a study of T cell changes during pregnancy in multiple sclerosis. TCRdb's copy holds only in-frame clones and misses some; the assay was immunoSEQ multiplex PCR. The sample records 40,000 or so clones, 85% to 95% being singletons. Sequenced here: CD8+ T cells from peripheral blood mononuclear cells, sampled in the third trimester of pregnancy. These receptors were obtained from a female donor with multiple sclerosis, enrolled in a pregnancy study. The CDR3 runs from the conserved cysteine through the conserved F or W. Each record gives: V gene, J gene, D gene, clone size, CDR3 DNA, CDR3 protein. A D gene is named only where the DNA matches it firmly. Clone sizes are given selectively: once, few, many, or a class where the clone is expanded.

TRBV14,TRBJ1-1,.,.,TGTGCCAGCAGCCAAATAGGGGGTGGCACTGAAGCTTTCTTT,CASSQIGGGTEAFF
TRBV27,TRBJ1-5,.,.,TGTGCCAGCAGTTTCTTGGGGGCTCATCAGCCCCAGCATTTT,CASSFLGAHQPQHF
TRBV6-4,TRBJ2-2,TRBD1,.,TGTGCCACCCACCCAGGGACAGGAGTCACCGGGGAGCTGTTTTTT,CATHPGTGVTGELFF
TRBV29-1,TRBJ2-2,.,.,TGCAGCGTTCTGGTGCAGTTGGACACCGGGGAGCTGTTTTTT,CSVLVQLDTGELFF
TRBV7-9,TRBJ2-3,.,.,TGTGCCAGCAGCTCCCCCGGGGGGCCTACGCAGTATTTT,CASSSPGGPTQYF
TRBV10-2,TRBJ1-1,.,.,TGCGCCAGCAGTACAGGGACGGTTGCTTTCTTT,CASSTGTVAFF
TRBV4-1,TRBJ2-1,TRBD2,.,TGCGCCAGCAGCCAAGATATGGTTAGACTAGCGGGGGGAGAGCAGTTCTTC,CASSQDMVRLAGGEQFF
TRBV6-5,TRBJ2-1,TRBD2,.,TGTGCCAGCAGCCACCCGACTAGCGGGGGTATTGAGCAGTTCTTC,CASSHPTSGGIEQFF
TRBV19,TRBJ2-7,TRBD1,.,TGTGCCACTAAGACAGGGTTCTCCGAGCAGTACTTC,CATKTGFSEQYF
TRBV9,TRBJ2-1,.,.,TGTGCCAGCAGCCCAGAGATCCTTACTAGTCGTTCCTACAATGAGCAGTTCTTC,CASSPEILTSRSYNEQFF
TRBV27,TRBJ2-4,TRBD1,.,TGTGCCAGCAGTTCGCGACAGGGGGTACACATTCAGTACTTC,CASSSRQGVHIQYF
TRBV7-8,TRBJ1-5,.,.,TGTGCCAGCAGCCAATCCCGCGAGGGTATGGATCAGCCCCAGCATTTT,CASSQSREGMDQPQHF
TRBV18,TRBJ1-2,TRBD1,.,TGTGCCAGCTCACCACTAACAGGGGTTGATGGCTACACCTTC,CASSPLTGVDGYTF
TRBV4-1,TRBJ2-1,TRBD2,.,TGCGCCAGCAGCCTTGGGCCGGGGGGCTACAATGAGCAGTTCTTC,CASSLGPGGYNEQFF
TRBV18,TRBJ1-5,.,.,TGTGCCAGCTCACTTGGTGGAGACCTCAATCAGCCCCAGCATTTT,CASSLGGDLNQPQHF
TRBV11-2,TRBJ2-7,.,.,TGTGCCAGCAGCTTAGGCGGGGGCGGGAACTACGAGCAGTACTTC,CASSLGGGGNYEQYF
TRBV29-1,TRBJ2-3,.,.,TGCAGCGTCGCTCTAAGACTCATACCAGATACGCAGTATTTT,CSVALRLIPDTQYF
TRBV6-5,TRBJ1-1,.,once,TGTGCCAGCAGAAGGGACATTATGAACACTGAAGCTTTCTTT,CASRRDIMNTEAFF
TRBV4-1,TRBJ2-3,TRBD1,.,TGCGCCAGCAGCCTCCTGTCGGGACAGAGCACAGATACGCAGTATTTT,CASSLLSGQSTDTQYF
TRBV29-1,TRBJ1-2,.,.,TGCAGCGTTGAAGGCAACGGCGGTGGCTACACCTTC,CSVEGNGGGYTF
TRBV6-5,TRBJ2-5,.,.,TGTGCCAGCAGTGGGGGCGAGGAGACCCAGTACTTC,CASSGGEETQYF
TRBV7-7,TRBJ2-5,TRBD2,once,TGTGCTAGCAGCTTAGACCCTAGCGGGGGGAAGACCCAGTACTTC,CASSLDPSGGKTQYF
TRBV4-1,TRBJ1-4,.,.,TGCGCCAGCGGCGGAGCGGGGTGGGGTGAAAAACTGTTTTTT,CASGGAGWGEKLFF
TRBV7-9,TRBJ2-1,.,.,TGTGCCACGAGCGGTCAGTCAATGCATGAGCAGTTCTTC,CATSGQSMHEQFF
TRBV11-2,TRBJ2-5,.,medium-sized,TGTGCCAGCAGCTTAGGGGGGGGGCCACAAGAGACCCAGTACTTC,CASSLGGGPQETQYF
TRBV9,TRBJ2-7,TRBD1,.,TGTGCCAGCAGCGTAGGACAGGGGGCAAACTACGAGCAGTACTTC,CASSVGQGANYEQYF
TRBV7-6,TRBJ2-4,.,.,TGTGCCAGCAGTCGGGAAGGAGAAAACATTCAGTACTTC,CASSREGENIQYF
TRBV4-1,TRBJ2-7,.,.,TGCGCCAGCAGCCAAGACCCGGGAGAGCAGTACTTC,CASSQDPGEQYF
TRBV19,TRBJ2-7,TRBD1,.,TGTGCCAGTAGTCTGGGACAGGGGGCGTACGAGCAGTACTTC,CASSLGQGAYEQYF
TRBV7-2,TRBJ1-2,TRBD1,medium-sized,TGTGCCAGCAGCTTCCGGGACAGGGGGGACGGCTACACCTTC,CASSFRDRGDGYTF
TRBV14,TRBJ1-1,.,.,TGTGCCAGCAGCCTGTCAAACGGGAACACTGAAGCTTTCTTT,CASSLSNGNTEAFF
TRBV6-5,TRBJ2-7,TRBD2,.,TGTGCCAGCAGTTACTCTAGCGGGGGGGCCTACGAGCAGTACTTC,CASSYSSGGAYEQYF
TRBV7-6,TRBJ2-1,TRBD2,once,TGTGCCAGCAGCTTAGATGGGGGAGGGTCCAATGAGCAGTTCTTC,CASSLDGGGSNEQFF
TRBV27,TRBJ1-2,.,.,TGTGCCAGCAGTTTTAGTGTCGCGGATAACTATGGCTACACCTTC,CASSFSVADNYGYTF
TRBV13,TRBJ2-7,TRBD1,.,TGTGCCAGCAGAACCAAGGGGGCGCCTTACGAGCAGTACTTC,CASRTKGAPYEQYF
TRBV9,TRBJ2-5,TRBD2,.,TGTGCCAGCAGCGCCGGGACTAGCGGGGGGGCCGTTCCAGAGACCCAGTACTTC,CASSAGTSGGAVPETQYF
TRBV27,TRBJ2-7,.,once,TGTGCCAGCAGTTTACTTCGGGGCTACGAGCAGTACTTC,CASSLLRGYEQYF
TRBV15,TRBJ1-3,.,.,TGTGCGACTCAGGGTCCCGGAAACACCATATATTTT,CATQGPGNTIYF
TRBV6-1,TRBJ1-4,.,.,TGTGCCAGCAGTGAAGAGAAAGGGACTCCCTCTGAAAAACTGTTTTTT,CASSEEKGTPSEKLFF
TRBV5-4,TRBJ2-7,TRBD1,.,TGTGCCAGCAGCCCGTGGGACAGGGGGCGGGACGAGCAGTACTTC,CASSPWDRGRDEQYF
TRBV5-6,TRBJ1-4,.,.,TGTGCCAGCAGCTTGCAGGGCGCCGCAACTAATGAAAAACTGTTTTTT,CASSLQGAATNEKLFF
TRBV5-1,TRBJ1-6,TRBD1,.,TGCGCCAGCAGCCCCACGGGACAGGGAGGCTCACCCCTCCACTTT,CASSPTGQGGSPLHF
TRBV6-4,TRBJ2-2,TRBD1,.,TGTGCCAGCAGTGGGACAGGGGACACCGGGGAGCTGTTTTTT,CASSGTGDTGELFF